Described below is a single TCR beta chain sequence and its context. There are a few counts of this clonotype. What this receptor recognizes is not known. No base quality values were provided; no much bigger clone lies one nucleotide off. Starting from roughly 540 ng total RNA, TCRbeta-specific cDNA was produced by reverse transcription with a constant-region primer and ProtoScript II reverse transcriptase. Three nested multiplex PCR rounds, following a slightly modified ARM-PCR procedure, were used to build the TCRbeta libraries. Each of the first two PCR rounds ran for about 10 cycles using multiplex TRBV1-TRBV30 forward primers together with a Cbeta reverse primer. A final 25-cycle PCR with Deep VentR polymerase added sample barcodes and Illumina adapters. Before sequencing, amplicons of 200-500 bp were purified from gel using a QIAquick gel extraction kit. An Illumina HiSeq 2500 was used to sequence the TCRbeta amplicons, generating 250-bp paired-end reads. As for the original processing: Quality trimming of reads was performed with Trimmomatic v0.33, and paired reads were merged with FLASH v1.2.11 so that full CDR3 sequences could be recovered. V, D and J germline segments were assigned to the rearranged TCRbeta sequences using MiGEC v1.2.1b. Clonotype statistics and Shannon-Wiener diversity indices were computed with VDJtools v1.0.0. To reduce sampling bias, subsequent analyses other than the diversity analysis used only the 250 most abundant clonotypes in each sample. TCRdb redid the processing of the public reads, applying fastp at Q25 and MiXCR, and retained in-frame beta chains. Identical CDR3 proteins give one entry, which carries the most common genes and DNA. What appears here as the V and J calls and clone size reflects TCRdb's work, not the paper's. This sample holds some 120,000 distinct CDR3 sequences; roughly three fifths were observed only once. The ten largest clones represent around 8.4% of the sample.

This record comes from a study of tumor-infiltrating lymphocytes in primary liver carcinoma (dated by TCRdb to between 2016 and 2019). Background for the entire study: Of the five patients, three men and two women aged 30 to 69 years, four had hepatocellular carcinoma and one had combined HCC and intrahepatic cholangiocarcinoma. The roughly 24 tumor region samples were profiled with Agilent mRNA microarrays so that TCRbeta repertoire diversity could be related to the local molecular phenotype. Roughly 3.65 to 7.13 million productive TCRbeta reads were obtained per sample, and no significant difference in read depth was found between tissue types. The tumors of the five patients were staged as T1-T3 N0M0, with maximum diameters ranging from roughly 4.2 to 10 cm. Repertoires from technical replicates were highly reproducible, with mean shared-clone rates about 0.86 and correlation coefficients above 0.98. For each liver tumor, the study sampled five regions along with adjacent normal tissue and blood, and applied TCRbeta repertoire sequencing, expression microarrays and whole-exome sequencing. TCRbeta repertoire sequencing covered some 35 specimens from 5 patients: approximately 25 tumor regions, 5 adjacent noncancerous liver tissues and 5 peripheral blood samples. Results and caveats for the whole study, not just this receptor: Repertoire overlap was found to be higher between tumor regions (mean approximately 35%) than between tumor-adjacent (around 17%) or tumor-blood (around 15%) pairs, consistent with antigen-driven expansion. The top 250 clones made up a significantly larger repertoire fraction in tumors than in blood (p = 0.039). Comparison of CD4+ and CD8+ T cell repertoires was precluded by the use of bulk unsorted samples. Only the TCR beta chain was sequenced, which likely underestimates true repertoire diversity because unpaired alpha chains were not captured. Only roughly 8-24% of top clones appeared in all five regions of a tumor, which suggests that tumor-infiltrating T cells are spatially heterogeneous. Only 4 to 6 patients were included in the study, and the authors note that the findings should be validated in a larger study.

The germline V gene encodes CDR1 GTSNPN and CDR2 SVGIG (reference sequence). The CDR3 spans 14 residues, from the cysteine through the phenylalanine. Only the CDR3 portion is preserved as DNA: 42 bases, with reading frame beginning at the first base. Trimming takes 0 bases from V and 3 bases from J, and the germline ends sit 12 bases apart. Without any cell sorting, total RNA and DNA were extracted together from about 20-30 mg of bulk tissue using the AllPrep DNA/RNA mini kit. Surgical resection was performed in China between 2015 and 2016 on about 5 patients with histopathologically diagnosed primary liver carcinoma. At the time of sampling, the patients were treatment-naive and had chronic HBV infection. Each tumor was sampled at five spatially separated regions: the tumor centre plus the superior, inferior, left-lateral and right-lateral poles. According to histology, viable tumor cells made up more than 75% of every tumor sample. Fresh tumor and adjacent tissue pieces were bisected; one half was stored in RNAlater at -80°C, the other sent for histology.

The clonotype originates from an older woman with primary liver carcinoma and hepatitis B virus infection. Material: liver tumor tissue from sampling region 3. The cell subset or site label, as the study defines it: tumor region T3, left-lateral pole. The sequence joins TRBV30 to TRBJ2-7; the D gene identity is not certain. Read as DNA, the sequence is TGTGCCTGGAGTGTAAGTCCAAGTCGCTACGAGCAGTACTTC. Its translation reads: CAWSVSPSRYEQYF.